The 13 T cell receptor beta chains below come from one sample, sequenced in a study of identical twins. MiXCR, run by TCRdb on the 5' RACE reads, gives a single entry per CDR3 protein. The sample gives 1.5 million to 2 million distinct CDR3 sequences, around 29% of which show up once; approximately 0.25% is in the top ten. Sequenced sample: cord blood. These receptor sequences come from a newborn girl in good health.

This clonotype was seen more than once but under ten times. The chain joins TRBV5-1 to TRBJ2-5, with a weak D call TRBD2 (5 bases). The germline V and J ends were trimmed by 0 bases and 5 bases, with 20 bases remaining between them. The CDR3 has 17 residues. Germline V gene data show CDR1 as SGHRS and CDR2 as YFSETQ. The DNA for the CDR3 is TGCGCCAGCAGCTTGGGGGTGGGAGCAGCCCCCGGGGAGACCCAGTACTTC. It translates to CASSLGVGAAPGETQYF.

This clonotype has more than one count but fewer than ten. The chain employs TRBV5-1 and TRBJ2-1, with a weak D call TRBD2 (7 bases). CDR1 is SGHRS, CDR2 YFSETQ, per germline. The V end lost 5 bases, the J end lost 8 bases, and 17 bases lay between the germline ends. The length of the CDR3 is 14 residues. CDR3 amino acids: CASSGGGASDEQFF. CDR3 coding DNA: TGCGCCAGCAGTGGAGGGGGGGCCTCGGATGAGCAGTTCTTC.

This clonotype has more than one count but fewer than ten. Compared with germline, one end of the junction differs, possibly owing to a read error. The chain uses TRBV7-2 and TRBJ1-6, with TRBD1 matching 7 bases. CDR3 size: 14 residues. Looked up from germline, CDR1 is SGHTA and CDR2 is FQGNSA. The DNA for the CDR3 is TGTGCCAGCAGCTTAGGACAGGGCGGTTCACCCCCCCACTTT. Its protein product is CASSLGQGGSPPHF.

This clonotype came up a few times. The V and J genes are TRBV12-3 or TRBV12-4 and TRBJ2-3; TRBD2 matches 14 bases. CDR3 size: 18 residues. The V segment lost 3 bases and the J segment 4 bases; nucleotides outside the gene matches: 9. This CDR3 reads CASSLAKGLAGEADTQYF. CDR3 coding DNA: TGTGCCAGCAGTTTGGCAAAGGGACTAGCGGGGGAGGCAGATACGCAGTATTTT.

In this sample, this clonotype turned up a few times. The chain couples TRBV20-1 to TRBJ2-5; D is perhaps TRBD2 (6 bases). This CDR3 region has 13 residues. V was cut by 5 bases and J by 2 bases, with 12 bases left in between. Germline V gene data show CDR1 as DFQATT and CDR2 as SNEGSKA (reference sequence). The CDR3 region is CSAPRGLQETQYF. The CDR3 DNA reads as TGCAGTGCTCCCCGGGGACTTCAAGAGACCCAGTACTTC.

This clonotype was counted a single time. The genes are TRBV30 and TRBJ2-3, with TRBD2 matching 7 bases. Trimming removed 3 bases from V and 8 bases from J; junction bases left unmatched: 2. This CDR3 has 11 amino acids. Germline-derived CDR1 and CDR2 are GTSNPN and SVGIG (reference sequence). This CDR3 reads CAWRASGTQYF. The CDR3 DNA reads as TGTGCCTGGAGAGCTAGCGGTACGCAGTATTTT.

This clonotype was counted ten times or more. The chain joins TRBV4-2 to TRBJ1-2; 8 positions agree with TRBD1. CDR3 length: 16 amino acids. Germline CDR1 is LGHNA and CDR2 is YNFKEQ. Losses at the gene ends were 4 bases for V and 4 bases for J; bases not matched to a gene: 11. The CDR3 region is CASSRNGQGSSYGYTF. CDR3 sequence (DNA): TGTGCCAGCAGCCGGAATGGACAGGGTAGCAGCTATGGCTACACCTTC.

This clonotype was counted a few times. CDR3 residues: CSVDGGMNTGELFF. As DNA, the CDR3 is TGCAGCGTTGATGGGGGGATGAACACCGGGGAGCTGTTTTTT. This chain uses TRBV29-1 with TRBJ2-2, with D maybe TRBD2 (6 bases). Germline V lookup: CDR1 SQVTM, CDR2 ANQGSEA. The CDR3 contains 14 residues. Trimming shortened V by 3 bases and J by 1 base, and 9 bases separated the two germline ends.

V usage is TRBV6-5 and J usage is TRBJ2-7, with TRBD1 matching 8 bases. The CDR3 covers 14 residues. Germline assignment: CDR1 MNHEY and CDR2 SVGAGI. The junction had 5 bases not matched to a gene; V was cut back by 2 bases and J by 5 bases. Here the CDR3 reads CASSYISGGHEQYF. CDR3 in DNA: TGTGCCAGCAGTTACATATCAGGGGGCCACGAGCAGTACTTC.

This clonotype was picked up a small number of times. V is TRBV7-2 and J is TRBJ2-1; 9 nucleotides agree with TRBD2. This CDR3 comprises 15 residues. V was clipped by 2 bases and J by 7 bases; unmatched bases: 6. The germline gives CDR1 SGHTA, CDR2 FQGNSA. In nucleotides, the CDR3 is TGTGCCAGCAGCTTATCAGGCGGGGGGGGTAATGAGCAGTTCTTC. Protein product: CASSLSGGGGNEQFF. Full variable domain (outside the CDR3, taken from reference TRBV7-2 and TRBJ2-1): GAGVSQSPSNKVTEKGKDVELRCDPISGHTALYWYRQSLGQGLEFLIYFQGNSAPDKSGLPSDRFSAERTGGSVSTLTIQRTQQEDSAVYLCASSLSGGGGNEQFFGPGTRLTVL.

The chain has TRBV20-1 and TRBJ1-4; D not certain. The germline V and J ends were trimmed by 5 bases and 5 bases, with 12 bases remaining between them. CDR3 size: 13 residues. CDR1 and CDR2 from the germline V gene are DFQATT and SNEGSKA (reference sequence). The CDR3 DNA sequence: TGCAGTGCTCGACCCCAACCGAATGAAAAACTGTTTTTT. This translates into CSARPQPNEKLFF.

V and J are TRBV28 and TRBJ2-3, with 10 nucleotides matching TRBD1. The CDR3 has 16 amino acids. Unmatched junction bases numbered 3, after V lost 2 bases and J lost 1 base. CDR1 is MDHEN and CDR2 is SYDVKM in the germline V gene. The CDR3 loop reads CASSLMGTGGTDTQYF. The CDR3 region has the DNA TGTGCCAGCAGTTTAATGGGGACAGGGGGCACAGATACGCAGTATTTT.

As concerns this clonotype: This may stem from a read error, because a much larger clone lies one nucleotide away. The chain joins TRBV6-5 to TRBJ1-2; D uncertain. The V gene's germline CDR1 is MNHEY and CDR2 SVGAGI. The CDR3 covers 14 residues. The DNA of the CDR3 is TGTGCCGGCAGTTACACGGACCCTAACGATGGCTACACCTTC. Residues: CAGSYTDPNDGYTF.